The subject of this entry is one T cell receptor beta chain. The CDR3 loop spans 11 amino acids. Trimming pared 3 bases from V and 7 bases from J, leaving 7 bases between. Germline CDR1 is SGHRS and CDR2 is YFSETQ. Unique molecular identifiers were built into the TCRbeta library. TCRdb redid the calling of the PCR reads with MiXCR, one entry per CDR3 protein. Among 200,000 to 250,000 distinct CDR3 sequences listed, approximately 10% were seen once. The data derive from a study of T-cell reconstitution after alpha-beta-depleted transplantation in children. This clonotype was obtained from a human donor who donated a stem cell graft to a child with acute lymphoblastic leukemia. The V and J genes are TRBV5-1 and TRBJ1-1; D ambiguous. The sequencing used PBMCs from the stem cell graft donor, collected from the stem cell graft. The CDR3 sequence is CASSSGSEAFF. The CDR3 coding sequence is TGCGCCAGCAGCTCCGGAAGTGAAGCTTTCTTT.